The present TCR beta chain was sequenced within a study of siplizumab effects on memory and regulatory T cells. Assaying covered about 10^5 TCR templates per sample. The method was immunoSEQ multiplex PCR; TCRdb's version includes in-frame clones alone and lacks a portion of them. The sample records about 120,000 clones, 94% being singletons. General study findings and limits: In siplizumab conditions, mappable alloreactive CD4+ clones averaged approximately 70% Treg-derived, against 25% to 30% in controls.

About this clone itself: Its antigen remains unknown.

The clonotype comes from a human donor in good health. Sequenced: non-Treg CD4+ T cells sorted from blood.

This CDR3 is CATRGGDTGELFF. CDR3 bases: TGTGCCACCAGGGGGGGGGACACCGGGGAGCTGTTTTTT. J is TRBJ2-2 and V is TRBV10-3; D tentatively fits TRBD1 or TRBD2 (7 bases each). The V end lost 10 bases, the J end lost 3 bases, and 12 bases lay between the germline ends. Germline V lookup: CDR1 ENHRY, CDR2 SYGVKD. The CDR3 covers 13 residues.